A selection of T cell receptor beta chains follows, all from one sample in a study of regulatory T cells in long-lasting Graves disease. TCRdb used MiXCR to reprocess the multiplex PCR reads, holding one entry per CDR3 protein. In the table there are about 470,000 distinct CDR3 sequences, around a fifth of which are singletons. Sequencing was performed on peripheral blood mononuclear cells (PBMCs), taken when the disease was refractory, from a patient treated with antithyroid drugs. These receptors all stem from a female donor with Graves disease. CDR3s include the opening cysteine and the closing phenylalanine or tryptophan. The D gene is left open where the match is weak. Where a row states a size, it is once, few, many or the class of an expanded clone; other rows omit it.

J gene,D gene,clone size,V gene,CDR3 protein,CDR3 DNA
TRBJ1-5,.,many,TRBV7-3,CASSLTYIEASNHQPQHF,TGTGCCAGCAGCTTAACCTACATCGAGGCCAGCAATCATCAGCCCCAGCATTTT
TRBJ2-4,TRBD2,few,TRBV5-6,CASSDSSGAKNIQYF,TGTGCCAGCAGCGACTCTAGCGGAGCCAAAAACATTCAGTACTTC
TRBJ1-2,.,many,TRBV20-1,CSARDRQGSNYGYTF,TGCAGTGCTAGAGATCGGCAGGGTAGTAACTATGGCTACACCTTC
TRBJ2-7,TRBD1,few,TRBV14,CASSQEGRGLISEQYF,TGTGCCAGCAGCCAAGAAGGCAGGGGGCTAATTTCCGAGCAGTACTTC
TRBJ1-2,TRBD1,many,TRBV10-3,CAIGTGAYGYTF,TGTGCCATCGGGACAGGAGCCTATGGCTACACCTTC
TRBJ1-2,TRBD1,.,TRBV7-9,CASSSYRGNYGYTF,TGTGCCAGCAGCTCGTACAGGGGTAACTATGGCTACACCTTC
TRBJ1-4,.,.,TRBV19,CASSGRQSIYEKLFF,TGTGCCAGTAGTGGGAGACAGTCAATTTACGAAAAACTGTTTTTT
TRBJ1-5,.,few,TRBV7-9,CASGHEGNQPQHF,TGTGCCAGCGGACATGAGGGCAATCAGCCCCAGCATTTT
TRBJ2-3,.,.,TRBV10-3,CAISEETDTQYF,TGTGCCATCAGTGAGGAGACAGATACGCAGTATTTT
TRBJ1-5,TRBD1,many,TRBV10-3,CAISGQGADQPQHF,TGTGCCATCAGTGGACAGGGGGCGGATCAGCCCCAGCATTTT
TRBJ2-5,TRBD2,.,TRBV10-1,CASSDLGTPNGGEQETQYF,TGCGCCAGCAGTGACCTCGGGACTCCTAATGGGGGGGAACAAGAGACCCAGTACTTC
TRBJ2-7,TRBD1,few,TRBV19,CASSIEETGLFYEQYF,TGTGCCAGTAGTATTGAAGAGACAGGGCTTTTCTACGAGCAGTACTTC
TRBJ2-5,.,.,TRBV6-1,CASSYRQLQETQYF,TGTGCCAGCAGCTACAGGCAACTACAAGAGACCCAGTACTTC
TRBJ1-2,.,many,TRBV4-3,CASSPQEGNYGYTF,TGCGCCAGCAGCCCCCAAGAAGGGAACTATGGCTACACCTTC
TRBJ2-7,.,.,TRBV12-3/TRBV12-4,CASSLTFRRGYEQYF,TGTGCCAGCAGTTTAACCTTTCGGCGTGGGTACGAGCAGTACTTC
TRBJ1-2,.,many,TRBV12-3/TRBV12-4,CASSLARIKRRYYTF,TGTGCCAGCAGTTTAGCGCGGATAAAAAGGAGATACTACACCTTC
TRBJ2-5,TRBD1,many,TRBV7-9,CASSFTGTAPETQYF,TGTGCCAGCAGCTTTACCGGGACAGCGCCGGAGACCCAGTACTTC
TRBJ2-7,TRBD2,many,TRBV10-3,CAISVGTSVANEQYF,TGTGCCATCAGTGTGGGGACTAGCGTCGCCAACGAGCAGTACTTC
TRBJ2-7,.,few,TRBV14,CASSRRGVPYEQYF,TGTGCCAGCAGCAGAAGAGGGGTCCCCTACGAGCAGTACTTC
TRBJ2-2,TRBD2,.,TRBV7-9,CASSPRIRTSGSRTGELFF,TGTGCCAGCAGCCCAAGAATAAGGACTAGCGGGAGTCGGACCGGGGAGCTGTTTTTT
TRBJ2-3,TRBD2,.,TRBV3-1,CASSPGGSRDTQYF,TGTGCCAGCAGCCCGGGGGGATCGAGAGATACGCAGTATTTT
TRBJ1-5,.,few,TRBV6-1,CASREERNQPQHF,TGTGCCAGCAGGGAGGAACGCAATCAGCCCCAGCATTTT
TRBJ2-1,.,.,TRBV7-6,CASSLRDTSSYNEQFF,TGTGCCAGCAGCCTCCGGGACACGAGCTCCTACAATGAGCAGTTCTTC
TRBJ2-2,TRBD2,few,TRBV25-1,CASSDAVAGGPGELFF,TGTGCCAGCAGTGATGCGGTAGCGGGAGGGCCCGGGGAGCTGTTTTTT
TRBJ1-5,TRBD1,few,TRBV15,CATSIHRGSNQPQHF,TGTGCCACCAGCATACACAGGGGATCAAATCAGCCCCAGCATTTT
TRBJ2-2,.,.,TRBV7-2,CASSLEGRMAGELFF,TGTGCCAGCAGCTTAGAGGGCAGGATGGCTGGGGAGCTGTTTTTT
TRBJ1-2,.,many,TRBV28,CASSLQGVLGGYTF,TGTGCCAGCAGTTTACAAGGGGTTCTGGGCGGCTACACCTTC